These T cell receptor beta chains were read from a single sample in a study of OX40 agonist ivuxolimab in advanced cancers. Only in-frame clones appear in the TCRdb table, and some are missing; sequencing was by immunoSEQ multiplex PCR. The sample yields roughly 48,000 clones, approximately 84% seen once. The sample consisted of CD4+ or CD8+ T cells sorted from blood, taken in a trial of the OX40 agonist ivuxolimab. These receptors originate from an adult with an advanced solid tumor such as melanoma, head and neck, liver or kidney cancer. The CDR3 runs from the conserved cysteine through the conserved F or W. A D gene is named only where the DNA matches it firmly. Rows may omit the clone size; those that give it use once, few, many or a size class.

abundance	len	d_gene	v_gene	j_gene	CDR3aa	CDR3nt
-	14	-	TRBV11-2	TRBJ2-5	CASSSQSGRETQYF	TGTGCCAGCAGCTCGCAGTCCGGCCGGGAGACCCAGTACTTC
once	16	TRBD2	TRBV11-3	TRBJ2-1	CASSSEGTSGYNEQFF	TGTGCCAGCAGCTCGGAAGGGACTAGCGGTTACAATGAGCAGTTCTTC
once	14	-	TRBV19	TRBJ2-7	CASRQQGTSYEQYF	TGTGCCAGTAGGCAACAGGGGACTTCCTACGAGCAGTACTTC
-	14	-	TRBV18	TRBJ2-1	CASSLIPTLGEQFF	TGTGCCAGCTCACTAATCCCCACCCTAGGTGAGCAGTTCTTC
-	13	-	TRBV6-5	TRBJ1-1	CASSRPFGTEAFF	TGTGCCAGCAGCCGCCCTTTTGGGACTGAAGCTTTCTTT
-	15	TRBD1	TRBV28	TRBJ1-2	CASKIPTGSGDGYTF	TGTGCCAGCAAGATTCCGACAGGGTCGGGCGATGGCTACACCTTC
-	14	-	TRBV6-5	TRBJ2-1	CASSYSRFGAEQFF	TGTGCCAGCAGTTACTCCCGATTTGGTGCTGAGCAGTTCTTC
-	16	-	TRBV4-1	TRBJ2-1	CASSQDQSDSYNEQFF	TGCGCCAGCAGCCAAGATCAATCTGATTCCTACAATGAGCAGTTCTTC
-	11	-	TRBV7-9	TRBJ2-7	CASSTNYEQYF	TGTGCCAGCAGCACCAACTACGAGCAGTACTTC
-	15	TRBD1	TRBV7-6	TRBJ1-1	CASSQRTGLNTEAFF	TGTGCCAGCAGCCAAAGGACAGGGTTGAACACTGAAGCTTTCTTT
-	15	-	TRBV28	TRBJ2-7	CASSPSWVLLYEQYF	TGTGCCAGCAGTCCCTCTTGGGTCCTATTATACGAGCAGTACTTC
-	13	TRBD1	TRBV6-1	TRBJ1-2	CASTPGGDYGYTF	TGTGCCAGCACCCCAGGGGGCGACTATGGCTACACCTTC
-	16	TRBD2	TRBV27	TRBJ2-7	CASSLSASGLPYEQYF	TGTGCCAGCAGTTTATCGGCTAGCGGGCTCCCTTACGAGCAGTACTTC
-	15	TRBD1	TRBV11-1	TRBJ2-5	CASERTGAYQETQYF	TGTGCCAGCGAGAGGACAGGGGCCTACCAAGAGACCCAGTACTTC
once	14	-	TRBV28	TRBJ2-7	CASSSGQSKNEQYF	TGTGCCAGCAGTTCAGGACAATCCAAGAACGAGCAGTACTTC